This TCR beta chain was profiled in a study of blood T cells in healthy people across ages. Using a J-beta primer mix together with a sample-barcoded 5' primer, a second PCR was run for roughly 7 to 12 cycles. TCRdb reprocessed the 5' RACE reads via MiXCR and lists one record per CDR3 protein. The data contain 1.5 million to 2 million distinct CDR3 sequences, 40% to 55% of them singletons. The sample was blood. The receptor comes from a woman in her 40s in good health.

In nucleotides, the CDR3 is TGTGCCAGCAGCCCCCAGAGGGGGATGGGTGGTTCCTACAATGAGCAGTTCTTC. It specifies CASSPQRGMGGSYNEQFF. This chain connects TRBV11-1 to TRBJ2-1, with D possibly being TRBD1 (6 bases). Trimming removed 5 bases at V and 1 base at J, with 21 bases between. The length of the CDR3 is 18 residues. CDR1 is SGHAT and CDR2 is FQDESV in the germline V gene (reference sequence). Variable domain in full (rest from reference TRBV11-1 and TRBJ2-1): EAEVAQSPRYKITEKSQAVAFWCDPISGHATLYWYRQILGQGPELLVQFQDESVVDDSQLPKDRFSAERLKGVDSTLKIQPAELGDSAMYLCASSPQRGMGGSYNEQFFGPGTRLTVL.